The clone carrying this TCR beta chain turned up a few times. Its matching antigen is unknown. PCR amplification relied on 60 Vbeta primers (plus 13 Jbeta primers). Libraries were prepared by immunoSEQ multiplex PCR; TCRdb keeps only in-frame clonotypes and omits some of them. Among about 140,000 clones, 64% were seen once, and the ten largest hold 2% to 3%. Between the trimmed V and J ends, which lost 3 bases and 7 bases, there was a span of 13 bases. The CDR3 contains 13 residues. Germline V gene data show CDR1 as SGHRS and CDR2 as YFSETQ. This record belongs to a study of cytomegalovirus exposure and HLA in healthy donors. Across the study: Genotyping showed roughly 77% of a few hundred donors falling in the Caucasian-associated ancestry cluster.

The study, taken as a whole, reports: Previous analysis showed most TCR beta V segments were productive about 90% or about 30% of the time.

The chain employs TRBV5-1 and TRBJ1-1; D uncertain. This TCR was sampled from a woman aged 35 to 49 in good health and CMV-seronegative. The specimen was PBMCs. DNA of the CDR3: TGCGCCAGCAGCTCCGTGCGGGGAGTTGAAGCTTTCTTT. As protein: CASSSVRGVEAFF.